This T cell receptor beta chain was found in a study of blood T cell repertoires in COVID-19. As for the study in general: Material from acute and convalescent COVID-19 was sourced from the United States, Italy and Spain. In each case, the material was cDNA or gDNA derived from T cells, B-cell-depleted T cells, or PBMCs.

Germline assignment: CDR1 LNHDA and CDR2 SQIVND (reference sequence). V lost 4 bases to trimming and J lost 5 bases, with 14 bases between them. CDR3 length equals 14 residues. Original analysis: Estimation of nucleated cell counts was performed using reference gene primer amplification. Method: immunoSEQ multiplex PCR; TCRdb's copy keeps in-frame clones and lacks some. V and J calls plus clone size are reproduced from that table; the DNA served to infer D and trimming. The sample carries about 130,000 clones, about 81% recorded once. Seattle patients were enrolled during active infection and followed longitudinally.

The clonotype comes from a man aged 25 to 40 with COVID-19, enrolled during active disease. Specimen: peripheral blood. The gene calls are TRBV19 and TRBJ2-5, with D perhaps matching TRBD1 (6 bases). The CDR3 region is CASSTTGNRETQYF. CDR3 DNA: TGTGCCAGTAGTACCACAGGGAACCGGGAGACCCAGTACTTC.